The 2 T cell receptor beta chains given below trace back to one sample, sequenced in a study of T cell responses to AZD1222 COVID-19 vaccine. Assay used: immunoSEQ multiplex PCR; TCRdb lists only in-frame clones, some missing. In the table there are approximately 150,000 clones, roughly nine tenths of which are singletons. Sequenced here: peripheral blood, sampled on day 0 of AZD1222 vaccination. Every receptor here comes from an adult in good health.

This clone was seen just once. The J gene is TRBJ1-1, the V gene TRBV6-2 or TRBV6-3; tentative D call: TRBD1 (5 bases). This CDR3 spans 17 amino acids. Germline V gives CDR1 MNHEY, CDR2 SVGEGT. Trimming left V 0 bases short and J 0 bases short, with 14 bases between. CDR3 in DNA: TGTGCCAGCAGTTACTCGAGATGGGGGATCATGAACACTGAAGCTTTCTTT. Amino acids: CASSYSRWGIMNTEAFF.

In this sample, this clone turned up once. This chain uses TRBV6-5 with TRBJ1-2; tentatively, D is TRBD1 (6 bases). Deletions cut 0 bases from V and 4 bases from J, with 9 bases between. The CDR3 runs 14 residues. The germline gives CDR1 MNHEY, CDR2 SVGAGI. The CDR3, as DNA: TGTGCCAGCAGTTACTCGGGGGGCTCCTATGGCTACACCTTC. As protein: CASSYSGGSYGYTF.